Shown below are 26 T cell receptor beta chains from a single sample sequenced in a study of blood T cell repertoires in COVID-19. TCRdb keeps only in-frame clones here, not all; method: immunoSEQ multiplex PCR. The data show about 68,000 clones, approximately 89% seen once. Specimen: peripheral blood. The source of these receptors is a man aged 50-59 years with COVID-19, enrolled during active disease.

This chain links TRBV24-1 with TRBJ1-5; D is possibly TRBD1 (5 bases). From germline, CDR1 is KGHDR and CDR2 SFDVKD. V lost 3 bases, J lost 12 bases, and 20 bases lay in between. The CDR3 totals 15 residues. The CDR3 spells CATSDGGGKDAIQHF. In DNA, the CDR3 is TGTGCCACCAGTGATGGGGGAGGGAAGGACGCTATCCAGCATTTT.

The sample holds one count of this clone. The chain links TRBV6-5 to TRBJ2-7, with TRBD2 identical over 8 bases. There are 13 residues in the CDR3. From germline, CDR1 is MNHEY and CDR2 SVGAGI. J lost 3 bases, V lost 9 bases, and 7 bases had no gene match. CDR3 protein: CARGIAGSYEQYV. The CDR3 coding sequence is TGTGCCAGAGGGATAGCGGGGAGCTACGAGCAGTACGTC.

The gene calls are TRBV5-1 and TRBJ2-2; 7 bases are shared with TRBD1. Losses at the gene ends were 4 bases for V and 3 bases for J; bases not matched to a gene: 3. From germline, CDR1 is SGHRS and CDR2 YFSETQ. The CDR3 consists of 14 residues. Here the CDR3 DNA reads TGCGCCAGCAGCCTCGGGACAGACACCGGGGAGCTGTTTTTT. Protein product: CASSLGTDTGELFF. The full variable domain, its missing parts supplied by reference TRBV5-1 and TRBJ2-2, is KAGVTQTPRYLIKTRGQQVTLSCSPISGHRSVSWYQQTPGQGLQFLFEYFSETQRNKGNFPGRFSGRQFSNSRSEMNVSTLELGDSALYLCASSLGTDTGELFFGEGSRLTVL.

The chain uses TRBV7-9 and TRBJ2-1, with unresolved D. This CDR3 spans 17 amino acids. Germline values: CDR1 SEHNR, CDR2 FQNEAQ (reference sequence). V was clipped by 0 bases and J by 7 bases, with 19 bases between them. The CDR3 sequence is CASSLATLDSVWNEQFF. CDR3 sequence (DNA): TGTGCCAGCAGCTTAGCGACTTTAGACTCGGTGTGGAATGAGCAGTTCTTC.

The chain couples TRBV6-5 to TRBJ2-1; weak D call: TRBD1 (5 bases). Per germline, CDR1 MNHEY and CDR2 SVGAGI. Trimming took 9 bases from V and 10 from J, leaving 13 bases between them. There are 11 residues in the CDR3. Here the CDR3 reads CARGPRREQFF. The CDR3 DNA reads as TGTGCCAGGGGGCCTCGTAGAGAGCAGTTCTTC.

The chain links TRBV6-6 to TRBJ1-5; 10 nucleotides match TRBD1. Germline V gives CDR1 MNHNY, CDR2 SVGAGI (reference sequence). The CDR3 is 14 amino acids. Trimming took 6 bases from V and 5 from J; bases not matched to a gene: 4. The CDR3 DNA is TGTGCCAGCAGCCAGGGACAGGGGCATCAGCCCCAGCATTTT. Residues: CASSQGQGHQPQHF.

V is TRBV5-6 and J is TRBJ2-5; 8 bases fit TRBD1. The CDR3 extends over 13 amino acids. From germline, CDR1 is SGHDT and CDR2 YYEEEE. V lost 4 bases to trimming and J lost 4 bases; unmatched junction nucleotides: 3. The CDR3 DNA sequence: TGTGCCAGCAGCCGGACAGGGCTAGAGACCCAGTACTTC. Its translation: CASSRTGLETQYF. Full variable domain (remainder filled in from reference TRBV5-6 and TRBJ2-5): DAGVTQSPTHLIKTRGQQVTLRCSPKSGHDTVSWYQQALGQGPQFIFQYYEEEERQRGNFPDRFSGHQFPNYSSELNVNALLLGDSALYLCASSRTGLETQYFGPGTRLLVL.

This rearrangement joins TRBV9 to TRBJ2-3, with D uncertain. V lost 0 bases to trimming and J lost 4 bases, with 6 bases between them. The CDR3 covers 13 residues. Per the germline V gene, CDR1 is SGDLS and CDR2 is YYNGEE. The CDR3 DNA reads TGTGCCAGCAGCGTAGGAGGTGCAGATACGCAGTATTTT. This sequence encodes CASSVGGADTQYF.

CDR3 sequence (DNA): TGTGCCAGCTCACCATTTTTTTCAGGCAACTCTGGGGCCAACGTCCTGACTTTC. As protein: CASSPFFSGNSGANVLTF. The chain is built from TRBV18 and TRBJ2-6; no reliable D call. Looked up from germline, CDR1 is KGHSH and CDR2 is LQKENI. The CDR3 extends over 18 amino acids. With 2 bases removed from V and 0 bases from J, the gap between germline ends came to 14 bases.

V and J are TRBV9 and TRBJ1-6; 7 bases align to TRBD1. The J segment lost 7 bases and the V segment lost 4 bases, leaving 11 bases of the junction unmatched. CDR3 length: 16 amino acids. Germline CDR1 and CDR2: SGDLS and YYNGEE. Here the CDR3 reads CASSTAGTAGNSPLHF. DNA of the CDR3: TGTGCCAGCAGCACCGCCGGGACAGCAGGGAATTCACCCCTCCACTTT.

About this clone itself: At the DNA level, this CDR3 is encoded by other sequences in the same sample as well. V gene TRBV19 combines with J gene TRBJ1-5; 10 nucleotides match TRBD1. V was clipped by 6 bases and J by 2 bases; unmatched bases: 1. Per germline, CDR1 LNHDA and CDR2 SQIVND (reference sequence). This CDR3 region has 14 residues. The CDR3 sequence is CASSGQGGNQPQHF. CDR3 DNA: TGTGCCAGTAGCGGACAGGGGGGCAATCAGCCCCAGCATTTT.

This chain joins TRBV28 and TRBJ1-3, with D hard to call. The CDR3 sequence is 13 residues long. Trimming removed 7 bases at V and 8 bases at J, with 15 bases between. Germline loops: CDR1 MDHEN, CDR2 SYDVKM. CDR3 nucleotides: TGTGCCAGCACCTCTCTCTCGGTGGACACCATATATTTT. Translated: CASTSLSVDTIYF.

The CDR3 is CASSFSGGGWETQYF. For the CDR3, the DNA is TGTGCCAGCAGTTTTTCGGGAGGCGGGTGGGAGACCCAGTACTTC. This chain connects TRBV27 to TRBJ2-5, with 7 positions matching TRBD2. Germline V gene sequence: CDR1 MNHEY, CDR2 SMNVEV (reference sequence). This CDR3 has 15 residues. V gave up 3 bases and J gave up 5 bases; unmatched junction bases: 9.

This rearrangement joins TRBV20-1 to TRBJ1-1; D is possibly TRBD1 (5 bases). Germline V CDR1 and CDR2: DFQATT, SNEGSKA (reference sequence). The CDR3 covers 10 residues. The CDR3 bases are TGCAGGGCGGGGGGTACTGAAGCTTTCTTT. This gives the protein CRAGGTEAFF.

This chain uses TRBV3-1 (or the pseudogene TRBV3-2) with TRBJ2-3; 7 nucleotides line up with TRBD2. The CDR3 contains 15 residues. V shed 2 bases, J shed 1 base, and the junction held 3 bases outside the gene matches. Germline CDR1 LGHDT, CDR2 YNNKEL (reference sequence). CDR3 DNA: TGTGCCAGCAGCCAAAGCGGGGCAGGCACAGATACGCAGTATTTT. Translated: CASSQSGAGTDTQYF.

The chain combines TRBV11-3 with TRBJ2-3, with TRBD2 matching 15 bases. The CDR3 loop spans 16 amino acids. Unmatched junction bases numbered 4, after V lost 5 bases and J lost 4 bases. Germline-derived CDR1 and CDR2 are SGHNT and YENEEA. This CDR3 reads CASSDRTSGRADTQYF. The DNA for the CDR3 is TGTGCCAGCAGCGACCGGACTAGCGGGAGGGCAGATACGCAGTATTTT.

J is TRBJ2-5 and V is TRBV27, with D perhaps TRBD2 (6 bases). The length of the CDR3 is 15 residues. Trimming pared 5 bases from V and 5 bases from J, leaving 18 bases between. The germline gives CDR1 MNHEY, CDR2 SMNVEV (reference sequence). The CDR3 DNA is TGTGCCAGCAGTCCATCTTGGGAGGAGGTGGAGACCCAGTACTTC. Residues: CASSPSWEEVETQYF.

The chain links TRBV5-1 to TRBJ1-1; 8 nucleotides line up with TRBD1. Germline-derived CDR1 and CDR2 are SGHRS and YFSETQ. J lost 5 bases, V lost 3 bases, and 3 bases had no gene match. The CDR3 is 13 residues long. The CDR3 DNA reads TGCGCCAGCAGCTCCAGGGGGCCTACTGAAGCTTTCTTT. Translating it yields CASSSRGPTEAFF.

The chain combines TRBV27 with TRBJ1-2; TRBD1 might be the D (5 bases). The CDR3 covers 13 residues. The germline V gene has CDR1 MNHEY and CDR2 SMNVEV (reference sequence). Trimming stripped 4 bases from V and 7 bases from J, with 13 bases between. The CDR3 DNA is TGTGCCAGCAGTTACGTTTGGGGGGGTGGCTACACCTTC. It translates to CASSYVWGGGYTF.

V usage is TRBV9 and J usage is TRBJ1-3; tentatively, D is TRBD1 (5 bases). In germline, CDR1 is SGDLS, CDR2 YYNGEE. The germline V and J ends were trimmed by 3 bases and 1 base, with 5 bases remaining between them. The CDR3 is made up of 13 amino acids. This chain's CDR3 is CASSEGSGNTIYF. The CDR3 DNA is TGTGCCAGCAGCGAGGGGTCTGGAAACACCATATATTTT.

As DNA, the CDR3 is TGTGCCAGCAGAGAGGACTTTACCATGAACACTGAAGCTTTCTTT. Protein sequence: CASREDFTMNTEAFF. The genes are TRBV2 and TRBJ1-1; D is unclear. The CDR3 loop spans 15 amino acids. Germline lookup yields CDR1 SNHLY and CDR2 FYNNEI. V shed 6 bases and J shed 0 bases, with 14 bases lying between them.

The CDR3 DNA reads as TGTGCCAGCAGCTCCCGTGGACAGTCTAATTCACCCCTCCACTTT. Translation gives CASSSRGQSNSPLHF. The chain is built from TRBV9 and TRBJ1-6; D is perhaps TRBD1 (6 bases). Germline V gives CDR1 SGDLS, CDR2 YYNGEE. This CDR3 has 15 residues. V lost 4 bases and J 6 bases, leaving 14 bases between the germline ends.

The chain has TRBV20-1 and TRBJ1-1; D uncertain. The CDR3 is 10 residues long. CDR1 and CDR2 (germline): DFQATT, SNEGSKA (reference sequence). The CDR3 bases are TGCAGAGCAGGTCCCACTGAAGCTTTCTTT. Its translation: CRAGPTEAFF.

The CDR3 spells CASSWWTSGETQYF. The CDR3 DNA reads as TGTGCCAGCAGCTGGTGGACTAGTGGAGAGACCCAGTACTTC. The rearrangement links TRBV5-8 to TRBJ2-5, with TRBD2 identical over 7 bases. Germline CDR1 is SGHTS and CDR2 is YDEGEE. The ends lost 3 bases at V and 4 bases at J; junction bases unmatched: 6. The length of the CDR3 is 14 residues.

This clone was seen a handful of times. CDR3 protein: CACRGRSNQPQHF. In DNA form, the CDR3 reads TGTGCCTGCAGGGGGCGAAGCAATCAGCCCCAGCATTTT. The rearrangement joins TRBV30 to TRBJ1-5, with 8 bases aligning to TRBD1. Trimming cost V 6 bases and J 1 base; bases outside gene matches: 2. This CDR3 is built from 13 residues. Germline V gene lookup returns CDR1 GTSNPN and CDR2 SVGIG (reference sequence). The full variable domain, with the rest looked up from reference TRBV30 and TRBJ1-5, is SQTIHQWPATLVQPVGSPLSLECTVEGTSNPNLYWYRQAAGRGLQLLFYSVGIGQISSEVPQNLSASRPQDRQFILSSKKLLLSDSGFYLCACRGRSNQPQHFGDGTRLSIL.

The chain is built from TRBV18 and TRBJ2-5; 11 bases fit TRBD2. The CDR3 covers 15 residues. Trimming took 5 bases from V and 5 from J; bases not matched to a gene: 7. Per germline, CDR1 KGHSH and CDR2 LQKENI. CDR3 coding DNA: TGTGCCAGCTCAGAGACTAGCGGGATGGGTGAGACCCAGTACTTC. Residues: CASSETSGMGETQYF.